A selection of T cell receptor beta chains follows, all from one sample in a study of cytomegalovirus exposure and HLA in healthy donors. Using immunoSEQ multiplex PCR, the repertoire was profiled, and TCRdb retains in-frame clones only, with some absent. The sample lists under 100,000 clones, approximately 96% occurring once. Material: PBMCs. The source is a man aged 18-30 years in good health and CMV-seronegative. Both conserved end residues are part of each CDR3. D genes are given only for firm matches. Rows give clone size only sometimes, using once, few, many, or a class for an expanded clone.

TRBV30,NA,TRBJ1-5,13,NA,TGTGCCTGGAGTGGGACAGCTAATCAGCCCCAGCATTTT,CAWSGTANQPQHF
TRBV28,NA,TRBJ1-2,11,NA,TGTGCCGCTTACCGAGCCCGGGGCTACACCTTC,CAAYRARGYTF
TRBV7-8,TRBD1,TRBJ2-2,16,NA,TGTGCCAGCAGCCCCCAGGGGGCAACGAACACCGGGGAGCTGTTTTTT,CASSPQGATNTGELFF
TRBV6-6,TRBD2,TRBJ2-7,14,NA,TGTGCCAGCAGTTACTCGCGGGGGGAGAGCGAGCAGTACTTC,CASSYSRGESEQYF
TRBV2,NA,TRBJ1-2,13,NA,TGTGCCAGCAGAGCCGGGAACCCGTTTGGCTACACCTTC,CASRAGNPFGYTF
TRBV19,TRBD1,TRBJ2-2,15,NA,TGTGCCACTCGATGGGGACAGGGGGCCGCCGGGGAGCTGTTTTTT,CATRWGQGAAGELFF
TRBV5-6,TRBD2,TRBJ2-7,14,NA,TGTGCCAGCACTCGGGGGGTCGAGCGGTACGAGCAGTACTTC,CASTRGVERYEQYF
TRBV2,NA,TRBJ1-2,14,NA,TGTGCCAGCAGTGGAAATACAGGGAACTATGGCTACACCTTC,CASSGNTGNYGYTF
TRBV9,NA,TRBJ1-3,16,NA,TGTGCCAGCAGCGTAGTGGGGGACATCTCTGGAAACACCATATATTTT,CASSVVGDISGNTIYF
TRBV10-3,NA,TRBJ2-3,11,NA,TGTGCCATCAGTGGCGAAGATACGCAGTATTTT,CAISGEDTQYF
TRBV15,TRBD1,TRBJ2-7,14,NA,TGTGCCACCAGCACCCGACAGGGTTCCTACGAGCAGTACTTC,CATSTRQGSYEQYF
TRBV5-6,TRBD1,TRBJ1-2,16,NA,TGTGCCAGCAGCGCGGGACAGGGGTCACTTAACTATGGCTACACCTTC,CASSAGQGSLNYGYTF
TRBV19,TRBD1,TRBJ2-7,15,NA,TGTGCCAGTAGTAGATCCGGGACAGGAGCCTACGAGCAGTACTTC,CASSRSGTGAYEQYF
TRBV5-6,TRBD2,TRBJ2-3,16,once,TGTGCCAGCAGCTTGGGGGGGGGAGCCGCCACAGATACGCAGTATTTT,CASSLGGGAATDTQYF
TRBV29-1,TRBD1,TRBJ1-2,13,NA,TGCAGCGTTGCTCCCCAGGGGGCTGGTGGCTACACCTTC,CSVAPQGAGGYTF
TRBV6-4,TRBD2,TRBJ2-1,13,NA,TGTGCCAGCAAATGGTCTAGCGGTAAAAAGCAGTTCTTC,CASKWSSGKKQFF
TRBV13,TRBD1,TRBJ2-3,12,NA,TGTGCCACGGGACAGAGCACAGATACGCAGTATTTT,CATGQSTDTQYF
TRBV28,TRBD1,TRBJ1-2,14,NA,TGTGCCAGCAGTTCTACCGGGACAGGGTATGGCTACACCTTC,CASSSTGTGYGYTF
TRBV27,NA,TRBJ1-1,15,NA,TGTGCCAGCAGTCCCCTAGGGGCTCTGAACACTGAAGCTTTCTTT,CASSPLGALNTEAFF
TRBV30,NA,TRBJ2-3,15,NA,TGTGCCTGGATGGGGCGGACGACGAAAGCAGATACGCAGTATTTT,CAWMGRTTKADTQYF
TRBV28,TRBD1,TRBJ1-2,16,NA,TGTGCCAGCAGTTCCGTCGGACAGGGCCTGAGGGGGGGCTACACCTTC,CASSSVGQGLRGGYTF
TRBV6-1,NA,TRBJ2-2,13,NA,TGTGCCAGCAGTGTGACAGGAACCGGGGAGCTGTTTTTT,CASSVTGTGELFF
TRBV15,TRBD1,TRBJ1-5,16,once,TGTGCCACCAGCAGAGATCCTGACAGGGGCAATCAGCCCCAGCATTTT,CATSRDPDRGNQPQHF
TRBV27,TRBD2,TRBJ2-7,16,NA,TGTGCCAGCAGTCCCACCCCTAGCGGGAGGTCCTACGAGCAGTACTTC,CASSPTPSGRSYEQYF
TRBV19,TRBD2,TRBJ2-3,16,once,TGTGCCAGTAGCCTTCGACTAGCAGGAAGCACAGATACGCAGTATTTT,CASSLRLAGSTDTQYF
TRBV11-2,NA,TRBJ1-4,15,NA,TGTGCCAGCAGTTCGCGCCCGGAGAGGAATGAAAAACTGTTTTTT,CASSSRPERNEKLFF
TRBV6-1,TRBD1,TRBJ2-3,15,NA,TGTGCCAGCACCCCTCGGACAGGGCGGACAGATACGCAGTATTTT,CASTPRTGRTDTQYF
TRBV29-1,TRBD1,TRBJ2-7,15,few,TGCAGCGTTGACCTGGTACAGGGGTCAAACTACGAGCAGTACTTC,CSVDLVQGSNYEQYF
TRBV7-3,TRBD2,TRBJ2-2,16,NA,TGTGCCAGCAGCAACGCGGGGGGTGAACTAACCGGGGAGCTGTTTTTT,CASSNAGGELTGELFF
TRBV27,TRBD1,TRBJ2-1,14,NA,TGTGCCAGCAGTTCTCCTGAGGGGGCCAATGAGCAGTTCTTC,CASSSPEGANEQFF
TRBV5-4,NA,TRBJ1-2,13,once,TGTGCCAGCAGCTTGGACAGGGCTTATGGCTACACCTTC,CASSLDRAYGYTF
TRBV7-2,NA,TRBJ2-3,14,NA,TGTGCCAGCAGCTTGAGCGGGAGCACAGATACGCAGTATTTT,CASSLSGSTDTQYF
TRBV14,TRBD1,TRBJ1-5,18,NA,TGTGCCAGCAGCCAAGAGAGGTGGGACAGTTATAGCAATCAGCCCCAGCATTTT,CASSQERWDSYSNQPQHF
TRBV5-1,NA,TRBJ2-2,16,NA,TGCGCCAGCACCATCCTGCTGCAGGGCGGGGCCGGGGAGCTGTTTTTT,CASTILLQGGAGELFF
TRBV9,TRBD1,TRBJ1-2,15,NA,TGTGCCAGCAGCGTAGAGGGACAGGGGCTCTATGGCTACACCTTC,CASSVEGQGLYGYTF
TRBV5-1,TRBD1,TRBJ1-2,18,NA,TGCGCCAGCAGCTTGGCCGGGACAGGGGATCGGAGGCTCTATGGCTACACCTTC,CASSLAGTGDRRLYGYTF
TRBV5-8,NA,TRBJ2-7,13,NA,TGTGCCAGCAGCTTTGGGACATACTACGAGCAGTACTTC,CASSFGTYYEQYF
TRBV7-9,NA,TRBJ1-1,13,NA,TGTGCCAGCAGCTTACAGGGTCGGACTGAAGCTTTCTTT,CASSLQGRTEAFF
TRBV28,NA,TRBJ1-1,15,NA,TGTGCCAGCAGTTTATTCAGGAGGTTAAACACTGAAGCTTTCTTT,CASSLFRRLNTEAFF
TRBV19,NA,TRBJ2-2,18,NA,TGTGCCAGTAGTCCGACAGGCAGGGCGGGTTCGAACACCGGGGAGCTGTTTTTT,CASSPTGRAGSNTGELFF
TRBV18,TRBD1,TRBJ1-2,16,NA,TGTGCCAGCTCACCATCGGGACAGAAGCCTTCTATCGGCTACACCTTC,CASSPSGQKPSIGYTF
TRBV6-1,TRBD2,TRBJ2-5,16,NA,TGTGCCAGCAGTGAAGGGCTAGCGGGAGGGCAAGAGACCCAGTACTTC,CASSEGLAGGQETQYF
TRBV4-2,NA,TRBJ2-1,13,NA,TGTGCCAGCAGCCAAGAATCAGGCAATGAGCAGTTCTTC,CASSQESGNEQFF
TRBV7-9,NA,TRBJ2-2,14,NA,TGTGCCAGCAGCTTCCCGGCGAACACCGGGGAGCTGTTTTTT,CASSFPANTGELFF
TRBV28,NA,TRBJ1-2,14,NA,TGTGCCAGCAGTTTAGGGGCTCTGGGCTATGGCTACACCTTC,CASSLGALGYGYTF
TRBV6-1,NA,TRBJ2-3,15,NA,TGTGCCAGCAGTGATATTCGGACTAGCACAGATACGCAGTATTTT,CASSDIRTSTDTQYF
TRBV6-5,NA,TRBJ2-1,11,NA,TGTGCCAGCAGTTCCGCCAGGGAGCAGTTCTTC,CASSSAREQFF
TRBV10-1,NA,TRBJ2-1,13,once,TGCGCCAGCAGTGACGGGATTAGGAATGAGCAGTTCTTC,CASSDGIRNEQFF
TRBV6-5,NA,TRBJ1-6,16,NA,TGTGCCAGCAGTTACTCGTCAGGAATCTATAATTCACCCCTCCACTTT,CASSYSSGIYNSPLHF
TRBV7-9,NA,TRBJ1-1,12,NA,TGTGCCAGCAGCTTAGGAGGGTCTGAAGCTTTCTTT,CASSLGGSEAFF
TRBV25-1,NA,TRBJ2-3,11,NA,TGTGCCAGCCAGGCGGGGAATACGCAGTATTTT,CASQAGNTQYF
TRBV5-1,NA,TRBJ2-1,15,NA,TGCGCCAGCAGCTTCGACTCCGGCAATTACAATGAGCAGTTCTTC,CASSFDSGNYNEQFF
TRBV20-1,NA,TRBJ2-7,11,NA,TGCAGTGGGGTATTTCGGGACGAGCAGTACTTC,CSGVFRDEQYF
TRBV5-1,TRBD1,TRBJ1-4,15,NA,TGCGCCAGCAGCGGGGTGGGACAGACAAATGAAAAACTGTTTTTT,CASSGVGQTNEKLFF
TRBV13,TRBD1,TRBJ2-1,15,NA,TGTGCCAGCAGCTTCGGACAGGGGCCCTACAATGAGCAGTTCTTC,CASSFGQGPYNEQFF
TRBV30,NA,TRBJ2-2,14,once,TGTGCCTGGGGCGCACGAGGGTACACCGGGGAGCTGTTTTTT,CAWGARGYTGELFF
TRBV9,TRBD2,TRBJ2-2,16,NA,TGTGCCAGCAGCAGGGGTAGCGGGAGTGACACCGGGGAGCTGTTTTTT,CASSRGSGSDTGELFF
TRBV10-3,TRBD1,TRBJ2-1,14,NA,TGTGCCACTAAAATAGACCGGGACAGCGATGAGCAGTTCTTC,CATKIDRDSDEQFF
TRBV5-6,NA,TRBJ1-4,18,few,TGTGCCAGCACCTCCTTGAACTTCAGGGGCACAACTAATGAAAAACTGTTTTTT,CASTSLNFRGTTNEKLFF